What follows is one T cell receptor (beta chain) and its context. No antigen is known for it. No much larger clone is present one base from it, and per-base qualities are unavailable. The data were taken from a study of CD8 T cells in ankylosing spondylitis (dated by TCRdb to between 2016 and 2019). Regarding the research as a whole: The study profiled T cell receptor beta repertoires in healthy donors and ankylosing spondylitis patients to find disease-linked TCR variants. The full study cohort was made up of approximately 27 ankylosing spondylitis patients and fewer than 120 healthy donors. Peripheral blood was sampled, and synovial fluid was additionally collected from ankylosing spondylitis patients. What the research found in general, with its limitations: Significant enrichment of the disease-linked clones was reported in matched synovial fluid samples from ankylosing spondylitis patients. In peripheral blood, the disease-linked clones were found at relatively low frequencies and had a CD8+ phenotype. A TCR beta motif of roughly 8 highly homologous amino acid variants appeared characteristic of blood from ankylosing spondylitis patients. Some of the motif variants had been reported before in the synovial fluid and blood of reactive arthritis patients, a finding that suggests common disease-initiation mechanisms.

Instrument used: Illumina HiSeq 2500. Quantitative 5'-RACE with molecular barcodes was used to prepare TCR beta libraries. From the authors' description of their analysis: To identify disease-linked TCR variants, a new computational method was used, one built on a probabilistic model of VDJ rearrangement. The public reads were reprocessed in TCRdb via fastp at Q25 and MiXCR, keeping in-frame beta chains. CDR3 protein sequences are deduplicated, and each keeps its most common genes and DNA. TCRdb, rather than the study authors, made the V and J calls. A total of around 140,000 distinct CDR3 sequences appear in this sample, approximately 17% of them only once. The ten most abundant clones make up around a third of the sample. The trim is 8 bases for V and 2 bases for J, with a gap of 16 bases between the germline ends. The germline V gene (reference sequence) gives CDR1 as MNHEY and CDR2 as SMNVEV. The CDR3 has 15 amino acids, counting the end cysteine and phenylalanine. The DNA shown is the 45-base CDR3, in frame from base 1.

This receptor was taken from a male donor with ankylosing spondylitis. Sequencing was carried out using blood, either unsorted or a sorted T cell fraction (not recorded which). Recombination linked TRBV27 to TRBJ1-5; perhaps TRBD1 is the D gene, with 5 bases matching. The DNA sequence follows: TGTGCCAGCTCAAAAATCCAGGGCGGCAATCAGCCCCAGCATTTT. It codes for CASSKIQGGNQPQHF.